A single T cell receptor (beta chain) is shown here with its context. The data derive from a study of blood T cell repertoires in COVID-19. On the study more broadly: Acute-phase and convalescent COVID-19 samples originated in the United States, Italy and Spain.

In the authors' methods: Reference gene primer amplification gave estimated nucleated cell counts. TCRdb's table, derived via immunoSEQ multiplex PCR, lists solely in-frame clones and lacks some. D and trimming were read from the DNA, whereas the V and J calls and clone size are those reported in that table. The sample yields around 210,000 clones, 70% to 90% seen once. CDR3 length: 14 amino acids. V lost 4 bases, J lost 2 bases, and 12 bases lay in between. From germline, CDR1 is SGHTA and CDR2 FQGNSA. The chain is built from TRBV7-2 and TRBJ2-7; weak D call: TRBD1 (6 bases). The specimen sequenced was peripheral blood. The source of this sequence is a man in his forties or fifties with COVID-19, enrolled during active disease. The CDR3 region is CASSSSGTPYEQYF. CDR3 nucleotide sequence: TGTGCCAGCAGCTCCTCCGGGACACCCTACGAGCAGTACTTC.